This T cell receptor beta chain comes out of a study of blood T cells in healthy people across ages. Study conclusions and caveats: Strong correlation linked observed beta diversity and percent naive T cells. Older age went with lower TCR beta diversity per million T cells, in a roughly linear way.

A sample-barcoded 5' primer and a J-beta primer mix were used in a second PCR of roughly 7 to 11 cycles. TCRdb re-derived calls from the 5' RACE reads in MiXCR, one entry per CDR3 protein. The top ten hold about an eighth of the sample, which has 1 million to 1.2 million distinct CDR3 sequences, more than 30% seen once. The CDR3 length is 14 residues. Trimming cost V 6 bases and J 3 bases; bases outside gene matches: 8. Germline V gene data show CDR1 as DFQATT and CDR2 as SNEGSKA (reference sequence). This clonotype was seen a handful of times. Its specificity is unknown. The gene calls are TRBV20-1 and TRBJ2-1, with 7 bases that match TRBD1. This TCR was recovered from a man aged 18 to 35 in good health. The sequenced sample was blood. The CDR3 DNA is TGCAGTGCCCCGGACAGGAATTACTACAATGAGCAGTTCTTC. The encoded protein is CSAPDRNYYNEQFF.